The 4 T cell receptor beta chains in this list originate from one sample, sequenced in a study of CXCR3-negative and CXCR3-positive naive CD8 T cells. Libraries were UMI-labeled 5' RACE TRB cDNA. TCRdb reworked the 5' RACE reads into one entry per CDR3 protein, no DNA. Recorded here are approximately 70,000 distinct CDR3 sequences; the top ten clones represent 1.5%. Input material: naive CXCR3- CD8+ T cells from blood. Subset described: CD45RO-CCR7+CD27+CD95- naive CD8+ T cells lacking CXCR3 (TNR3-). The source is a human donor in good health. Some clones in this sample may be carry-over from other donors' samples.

The CDR3 is CSVVPDRGYYEQYF. The chain recombines TRBV29-1 with TRBJ2-7; TCRdb selects TRBD1, and the lack of DNA leaves this call unchecked. The germline gives CDR1 SQVTM, CDR2 ANQGSEA. CDR3 length: 14 amino acids.

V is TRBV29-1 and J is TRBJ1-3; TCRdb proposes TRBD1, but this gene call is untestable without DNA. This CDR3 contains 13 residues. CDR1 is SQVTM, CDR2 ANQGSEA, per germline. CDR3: CSVLRDNRNTIYF.

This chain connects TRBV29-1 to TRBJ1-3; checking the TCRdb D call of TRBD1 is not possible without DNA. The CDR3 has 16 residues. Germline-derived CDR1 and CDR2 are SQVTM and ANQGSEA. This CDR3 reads CSVEDLGDSSGNTIYF.

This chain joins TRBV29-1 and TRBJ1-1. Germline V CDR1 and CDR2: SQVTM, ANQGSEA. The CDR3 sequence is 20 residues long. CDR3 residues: CSVDRAAARDELQMNTEAFF.